This entry lists 7 T cell receptor beta chains sequenced from one sample in a study of T cell changes during pregnancy in multiple sclerosis. TCRdb's table, derived via immunoSEQ multiplex PCR, lists solely in-frame clones and lacks some. This sample has around 68,000 clones, with 90% to 95% found just once. The sequenced sample was peripheral blood, obtained in the third trimester of pregnancy. All receptors come from a female donor in good health, enrolled as a control in a pregnancy study.

The rearrangement uses TRBV28 and TRBJ2-5; 14 nucleotides line up with TRBD2. J gave up 4 bases and V 5 bases, and 9 bases lay outside the gene matches. Germline CDR1 and CDR2: MDHEN and SYDVKM. CDR3 size: 17 residues. The CDR3 protein is CASSRGLAGAWGETQYF. As DNA, the CDR3 is TGTGCCAGCAGTCGGGGACTAGCGGGAGCTTGGGGAGAGACCCAGTACTTC.

The rearrangement joins TRBV2 to TRBJ2-5; 9 nucleotides agree with TRBD1. The DNA matches TRBJ2-7 better at its end, which makes the J call doubtful. Germline V CDR1 and CDR2: SNHLY, FYNNEI. This CDR3 region has 15 residues. Written as DNA, the CDR3 is TGTGCCAGCAGAAAAGGGACAGGGTCTTCGTACGAGCAGTACTTC. This translates into CASRKGTGSSYEQYF.

The chain joins TRBV28 to TRBJ2-7, with 10 bases lining up with TRBD1. Germline assignment: CDR1 MDHEN and CDR2 SYDVKM. This CDR3 spans 15 amino acids. The J segment lost 9 bases and the V segment lost 5 bases, leaving 13 bases of the junction unmatched. The CDR3 DNA sequence: TGTGCCAGCAGTGTCGCCGGGACAGGGGATATGGGGCAGTACTTC. It specifies CASSVAGTGDMGQYF.

The V and J genes are TRBV2 and TRBJ2-5, with 9 bases matching TRBD1. Germline trimming cut 6 bases from V and 3 bases from J; bases unmatched to any gene: 20. Germline CDR1 SNHLY, CDR2 FYNNEI. This CDR3 contains 19 residues. For the CDR3, the DNA is TGTGCCAGCAGAAGAAAACTTACCGTGAGGGACAGGGTGAAAGAGACCCAGTACTTC. It encodes CASRRKLTVRDRVKETQYF.

This clone was seen a single time. The V and J genes are TRBV6-1 and TRBJ2-3; 13 bases map to TRBD2. J was trimmed by 4 bases and V by 1 base; bases with no gene match: 8. The CDR3 sequence is 18 residues long. The germline gives CDR1 MNHNS, CDR2 SASEGT. CDR3 nucleotide sequence: TGTGCCAGCAGTGAAGGGACTAGCGGGAGTGTGGTGGCAGATACGCAGTATTTT. Protein: CASSEGTSGSVVADTQYF.

The chain employs TRBV19 and TRBJ1-4; 9 nucleotides agree with TRBD1. After removal of 7 bases from V and 7 bases from J, the junction contained 4 bases not matched to a gene. Per the germline V gene, CDR1 is LNHDA and CDR2 is SQIVND (reference sequence). The CDR3 consists of 13 residues. The CDR3 sequence is CASNRQGVEKLFF. CDR3 in DNA: TGTGCCAGTAACAGACAGGGGGTTGAAAAACTGTTTTTT.

The CDR3 DNA reads TGTGCCAGCAGCCTACGACTAGCGGGACTCACAGATACGCAGTATTTT. Encoded protein: CASSLRLAGLTDTQYF. The chain recombines TRBV13 with TRBJ2-3; 11 bases align to TRBD2. Germline trimming cut 5 bases from V and 2 bases from J; bases unmatched to any gene: 6. The CDR3 spans 16 residues. The germline CDR1 and CDR2 sequences are PRHDT and FYEKMQ (reference sequence).